The text below deals with one T cell receptor beta chain. Its antigen is unknown. The isolated RNA, all of it, was reverse transcribed, so expressed TCRB transcripts were what got sequenced. The assay was immunoSEQ multiplex PCR, and TCRdb's table has in-frame clones only and misses some. The sample carries 310,000 or so clones, about 11% recorded once. The source of the sample is a study of beta chain features in type 1 diabetes. Study observations and caveats: Any HLA effect on TCRB rearrangement was left unresolved by small sub-analyses. Fewer junction insertions and more nucleotide deletions appeared in type 1 diabetes patients.

CDR3 length: 15 amino acids. Germline loops: CDR1 MNHEY, CDR2 SMNVEV (reference sequence). V shed 3 bases, J shed 4 bases, and the junction held 5 bases outside the gene matches. Material: naive CD4+ T cells from blood. The chain recombines TRBV27 with TRBJ2-1; 8 bases fit TRBD1. The clonotype originates from a woman aged 25 to 45 in good health. CDR3 region: CASSFGTGSYNEQFF. In DNA, the CDR3 is TGTGCCAGCAGTTTTGGGACAGGTTCATACAATGAGCAGTTCTTC.